Below, 11 T cell receptor beta chains from the same sample are listed, as sequenced in a study of blood T cell repertoires in COVID-19. This table comes from immunoSEQ multiplex PCR, and its TCRdb copy is limited to in-frame clones, with some not included. The sample yields nearly 90,000 clones, about 87% seen once. The sample taken for sequencing was peripheral blood. The receptors were gathered from a man of 80 years or more with acute or convalescent COVID-19.

The genes are TRBV28 and TRBJ2-1, with 9 bases fitting TRBD2. With V trimmed by 0 bases and J by 3 bases, 3 bases remained unmatched. The germline CDR1 and CDR2 sequences are MDHEN and SYDVKM. The CDR3 sequence is 16 residues long. The CDR3 region has the DNA TGTGCCAGCAGTTTATGGGTTAGCGGGAGCTACAATGAGCAGTTCTTC. Its translation: CASSLWVSGSYNEQFF.

J is TRBJ1-1 and V is TRBV7-3; 7 positions agree with TRBD1. Germline CDR1 SGHTA, CDR2 FQGTGA. The junction had 4 bases not matched to a gene; V was cut back by 5 bases and J by 1 base. The CDR3 is 14 residues long. CDR3 residues: CASSPGQTNTEAFF. In nucleotides, the CDR3 is TGTGCCAGCAGCCCGGGACAGACGAACACTGAAGCTTTCTTT.

The chain carries TRBV6-5 and TRBJ2-5, with TRBD2 matching over 10 bases. The CDR3 consists of 14 residues. The ends lost 6 bases at V and 6 bases at J; junction bases unmatched: 7. The germline gives CDR1 MNHEY, CDR2 SVGAGI. The CDR3 is CASRHVAGGKTQYF. The CDR3 nucleotides read TGTGCCAGCAGACACGTAGCGGGGGGAAAGACCCAGTACTTC.

This chain connects TRBV30 to TRBJ1-2; the D is unclear. Germline values: CDR1 GTSNPN, CDR2 SVGIG (reference sequence). V was trimmed by 0 bases and J by 8 bases, leaving 7 bases between them. The CDR3 runs to 11 residues. CDR3 amino acids: CAWSVREGYTF. The CDR3 DNA follows: TGTGCCTGGAGTGTAAGAGAGGGCTACACCTTC.

The chain carries TRBV30 and TRBJ2-7; D may be TRBD1 (5 bases). This CDR3 has 14 residues. Germline V CDR1 and CDR2: GTSNPN, SVGIG (reference sequence). CDR3 loop: CAMLGVGVSYEQYF. The CDR3 DNA reads as TGTGCTATGCTCGGTGTAGGGGTCTCCTACGAGCAGTACTTC.

Regarding this clone: The junction does not match germline at one end; this may be a read error. This chain joins TRBV3-1 (or the pseudogene TRBV3-2) and TRBJ1-2; 7 bases agree with TRBD1. Per the germline V gene, CDR1 is LGHDT and CDR2 is YNNKEL (reference sequence). This CDR3 is built from 15 residues. CDR3 residues: CASSQGGTTPYGYTF. CDR3 DNA: TGTGCCAGCAGTCAAGGGGGCACCACGCCCTATGGCTACACCTTC.

This clone was counted a single time. This chain joins TRBV15 and TRBJ1-2, with D possibly TRBD1 on 6 matching bases. The CDR3 sequence is 12 residues long. Per the germline V gene, CDR1 is LNHNV and CDR2 is YYDKDF (reference sequence). V dropped 3 bases and J dropped 7 bases, with 9 bases sitting between them. CDR3 nucleotides: TGTGCCACCAGCAGTCAGGGGTCTGGCTACACCTTC. Protein sequence: CATSSQGSGYTF.

The V and J genes are TRBV19 and TRBJ2-5; 7 nucleotides line up with TRBD1. Germline V lookup: CDR1 LNHDA, CDR2 SQIVND (reference sequence). The CDR3 runs 13 residues. V was pared by 6 bases and J by 5 bases, with 6 bases of the junction left unmatched. The CDR3 loop is CASSPTGSETQYF. The CDR3 bases are TGTGCCAGTAGCCCGACAGGGTCGGAGACCCAGTACTTC.

The chain has TRBV19 and TRBJ1-2, with TRBD1 identical over 7 bases. The V and J ends lost 5 bases and 1 base, in that order; junction bases with no gene match: 4. The CDR3 runs to 14 residues. From germline, CDR1 is LNHDA and CDR2 SQIVND (reference sequence). The CDR3 spells CASSLQGVNYGYTF. CDR3 bases: TGTGCCAGTAGTCTCCAGGGGGTTAACTATGGCTACACCTTC. The full variable domain, in which reference TRBV19 and TRBJ1-2 provide the parts outside the CDR3, is DGGITQSPKYLFRKEGQNVTLSCEQNLNHDAMYWYRQDPGQGLRLIYYSQIVNDFQKGDIAEGYSVSREKKESFPLTVTSAQKNPTAFYLCASSLQGVNYGYTFGSGTRLTVV.

The chain has TRBV7-2 and TRBJ2-1, with D maybe TRBD1 (5 bases). CDR1 SGHTA and CDR2 FQGNSA come from the germline V gene. The CDR3 extends over 16 amino acids. The V gene lost 2 bases and the J gene lost 4 bases, with 15 bases spanning the gap. DNA for the CDR3: TGTGCCAGCAGCTTAAGTGGGGCAGCCCTTTACAATGAGCAGTTCTTC. Translation gives CASSLSGAALYNEQFF. The variable domain in full, with the rest retrieved from reference TRBV7-2 and TRBJ2-1, is GAGVSQSPSNKVTEKGKDVELRCDPISGHTALYWYRQSLGQGLEFLIYFQGNSAPDKSGLPSDRFSAERTGGSVSTLTIQRTQQEDSAVYLCASSLSGAALYNEQFFGPGTRLTVL.

The chain joins TRBV5-6 to TRBJ1-4; TRBD1 matches at 7 bases. V lost 3 bases, J lost 2 bases, and 7 bases stayed unmatched. The germline CDR1 and CDR2 sequences are SGHDT and YYEEEE. The CDR3 has 16 amino acids. The CDR3 reads CASSSFPTGTNEKLFF. The CDR3 DNA sequence: TGTGCCAGCAGCTCCTTTCCGACAGGGACTAATGAAAAACTGTTTTTT.